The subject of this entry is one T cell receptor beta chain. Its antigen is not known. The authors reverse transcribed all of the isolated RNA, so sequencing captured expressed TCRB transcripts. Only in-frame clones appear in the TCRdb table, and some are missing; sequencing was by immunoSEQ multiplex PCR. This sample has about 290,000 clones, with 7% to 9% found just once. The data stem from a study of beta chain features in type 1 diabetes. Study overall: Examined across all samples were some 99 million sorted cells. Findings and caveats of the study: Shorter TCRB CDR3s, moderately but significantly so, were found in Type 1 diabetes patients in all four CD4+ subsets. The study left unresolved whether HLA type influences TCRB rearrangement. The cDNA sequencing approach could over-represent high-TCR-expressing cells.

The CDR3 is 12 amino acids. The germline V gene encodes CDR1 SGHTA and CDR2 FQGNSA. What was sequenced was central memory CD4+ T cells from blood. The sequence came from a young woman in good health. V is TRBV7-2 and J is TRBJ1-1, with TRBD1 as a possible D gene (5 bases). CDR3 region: CAAGGIYTEAFF. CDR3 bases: TGTGCGGCCGGGGGGATTTACACTGAAGCTTTCTTT.